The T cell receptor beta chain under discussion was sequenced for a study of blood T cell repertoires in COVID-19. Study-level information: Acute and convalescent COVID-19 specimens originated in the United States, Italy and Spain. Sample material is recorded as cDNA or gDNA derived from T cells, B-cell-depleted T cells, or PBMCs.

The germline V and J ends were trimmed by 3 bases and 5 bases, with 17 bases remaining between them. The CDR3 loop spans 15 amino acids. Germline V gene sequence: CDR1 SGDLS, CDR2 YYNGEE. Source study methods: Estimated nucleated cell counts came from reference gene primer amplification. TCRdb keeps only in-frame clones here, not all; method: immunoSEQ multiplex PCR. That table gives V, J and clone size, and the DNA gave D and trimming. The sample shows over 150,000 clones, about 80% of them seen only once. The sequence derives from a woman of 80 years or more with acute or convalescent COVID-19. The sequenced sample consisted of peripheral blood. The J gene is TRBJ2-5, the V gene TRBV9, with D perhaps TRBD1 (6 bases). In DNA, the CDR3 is TGTGCCAGCAGCGCGAGCATTGGGACACGGGAGACCCAGTACTTC. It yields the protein CASSASIGTRETQYF.